The 28 T cell receptor beta chains listed next were all sequenced from one sample in a study of T cells expressing NK-cell markers. Using the 5' RACE reads, TCRdb records one entry per CDR3 protein without DNA. The sample holds under 500,000 distinct CDR3 sequences. The sample taken for sequencing was blood T cells: a sorted CD56 or NKG2C T cell subset, CD4+ or CD8+ T cells, or bulk PBMC T cells (not recorded which). Receptors were obtained from a woman aged 18-70 years in good health.

This CDR3 is CSAQDSGNSIYEQYF. The J gene is TRBJ2-7, the V gene TRBV20-1; TCRdb outputs TRBD2, but without DNA this stays unchecked. Germline V CDR1 and CDR2: DFQATT, SNEGSKA (reference sequence). The CDR3 consists of 15 residues.

The chain joins TRBV5-4 to TRBJ2-1; without DNA, the TCRdb call of TRBD2 cannot be checked. This CDR3 contains 15 residues. CDR1 is SGHNT and CDR2 is YYREEE in the germline V gene (reference sequence). The CDR3 reads CASLESGSRYNEQFF.

This chain uses TRBV4-3 with TRBJ1-2; TCRdb's assignment of TRBD1 cannot be checked, as there is no DNA. This CDR3 comprises 15 residues. Germline V lookup: CDR1 LGHNA, CDR2 YSLEER. CDR3: CASSQAPGGLYGYTF.

This CDR3 reads CASSLAGGVAEAFF. The V call is TRBV7-9, the J call TRBJ1-1. CDR1 SEHNR and CDR2 FQNEAQ come from the germline V gene (reference sequence). This CDR3 region has 14 residues.

This chain connects TRBV6-1 to TRBJ1-1. The CDR3 has 11 residues. CDR1 is MNHNS, CDR2 SASEGT, per germline. The CDR3 here is CASREWDEAFF.

V usage is TRBV27 and J usage is TRBJ2-1; the TRBD1 assignment by TCRdb is unverifiable without DNA. This CDR3 comprises 18 residues. Germline-derived CDR1 and CDR2 are MNHEY and SMNVEV (reference sequence). CDR3 loop: CASSGGAREKNPYNEQFF.

The CDR3 loop is CASSHMLPGTGGGEKLFF. This rearrangement joins TRBV3-1 to TRBJ1-4; TCRdb designates TRBD1, a call that cannot be tested without DNA. CDR3 length equals 18 residues. Germline CDR1 is LGHDT and CDR2 is YNNKEL (reference sequence).

The J gene is TRBJ1-1, the V gene TRBV28; with no DNA, the TCRdb D assignment of TRBD1 cannot be verified. Looked up from germline, CDR1 is MDHEN and CDR2 is SYDVKM. The CDR3 totals 11 residues. This chain's CDR3 is CASSQPGETFF.

The chain recombines TRBV11-2 with TRBJ1-5; TCRdb outputs TRBD1, but without DNA this stays unchecked. Per the germline V gene, CDR1 is SGHAT and CDR2 is FQNNGV. CDR3 length equals 14 residues. The CDR3: CASSSSGATQPQHF.

J is TRBJ2-3 and V is TRBV20-1; the D call from TCRdb, TRBD2, cannot be confirmed without DNA. Germline values: CDR1 DFQATT, CDR2 SNEGSKA (reference sequence). The CDR3 is 17 residues long. CDR3 sequence: CSATRLAGGPLTDTQYF.

The chain couples TRBV12-3 or TRBV12-4 to TRBJ2-1. There are 11 residues in the CDR3. CDR3 amino acids: CASNLYNEQFF.

The chain employs TRBV9 and TRBJ1-5; the D call of TRBD1 rests on TCRdb alone, since no DNA is present to check it. CDR3 size: 15 residues. CDR1 and CDR2 (germline): SGDLS, YYNGEE. The CDR3 spells CASSVGDSRNQPQHF.

V gene TRBV7-2 combines with J gene TRBJ1-1; TCRdb picks TRBD1, but there is no DNA to check that call. Germline V CDR1 and CDR2: SGHTA, FQGNSA. CDR3 size: 15 residues. The CDR3 reads CASSLTKQGNSEAFF.

The V and J genes are TRBV28 and TRBJ2-2. The V gene's germline CDR1 is MDHEN and CDR2 SYDVKM. This CDR3 is 15 amino acids long. CDR3 sequence: CASSFSSGITGELFF.

The CDR3: CASSATGGTEAFF. The chain uses TRBV4-3 and TRBJ1-1; TCRdb indicates TRBD1, and absent DNA this call remains unverified. CDR3 size: 13 residues. Germline CDR1 and CDR2: LGHNA and YSLEER.

The chain uses TRBV12-3 or TRBV12-4 and TRBJ1-3. The CDR3 spans 12 residues. CDR3 protein: CASRSPGNTIYF.

The chain links TRBV7-6 to TRBJ2-1. From germline, CDR1 is SGHVS and CDR2 FNYEAQ. The CDR3 length is 13 residues. CDR3 sequence reads: CASSLVSGDEQFF.

The V call is TRBV5-6, the J call TRBJ2-3. The CDR3 length is 14 residues. Germline assignment: CDR1 SGHDT and CDR2 YYEEEE. The CDR3 is CASSPGGYTDTQYF.

V is TRBV12-3 or TRBV12-4 and J is TRBJ1-1; TCRdb designates TRBD1, a call that cannot be tested without DNA. The CDR3 consists of 15 residues. CDR3 protein: CASSFRSGWYTEAFF.

The chain couples TRBV30 to TRBJ2-7; TCRdb designates TRBD1, a call that cannot be tested without DNA. The CDR3 has 14 amino acids. From germline, CDR1 is GTSNPN and CDR2 SVGIG (reference sequence). This chain's CDR3 is CAWSTPTGTYEQYF.

This chain uses TRBV19 with TRBJ2-6. CDR1 and CDR2 from the germline V gene are LNHDA and SQIVND (reference sequence). This CDR3 contains 14 residues. The CDR3 region is CASRPTSGANVLTF. Complete variable domain (other parts from reference TRBV19 and TRBJ2-6): DGGITQSPKYLFRKEGQNVTLSCEQNLNHDAMYWYRQDPGQGLRLIYYSQIVNDFQKGDIAEGYSVSREKKESFPLTVTSAQKNPTAFYLCASRPTSGANVLTFGAGSRLTVL.

This sequence joins TRBV4-3 and TRBJ1-2. CDR1 LGHNA and CDR2 YSLEER come from the germline V gene. The CDR3 consists of 14 residues. The CDR3 sequence is CASSQAEQLGGYTF.

The rearrangement joins TRBV12-3 or TRBV12-4 to TRBJ1-4. CDR3 length: 15 amino acids. CDR3 residues: CASRREVATNEKLFF.

The genes are TRBV6-2 or TRBV6-3 and TRBJ1-5; TCRdb proposes TRBD1, but this gene call is untestable without DNA. The CDR3 covers 16 residues. CDR1 is MNHEY, CDR2 SVGEGT, per germline. The CDR3 sequence: CASSGQQGVSNQPQHF.

CDR3 residues: CASSLDRGLYTEAFF. The chain carries TRBV7-2 and TRBJ1-1; there is no DNA to check the TCRdb D call of TRBD1. Germline V gene sequence: CDR1 SGHTA, CDR2 FQGNSA. This CDR3 contains 15 residues.

The genes are TRBV6-1 and TRBJ2-1; TCRdb indicates TRBD2, and absent DNA this call remains unverified. The CDR3 is 15 residues long. Germline V gene lookup returns CDR1 MNHNS and CDR2 SASEGT. CDR3 amino acids: CASGRGGTTSNEQFF.

The J gene is TRBJ1-2, the V gene TRBV30; there is no DNA to check the TCRdb D call of TRBD1. The germline CDR1 and CDR2 sequences are GTSNPN and SVGIG (reference sequence). CDR3 size: 14 residues. CDR3 region: CAWIGDRGIYGYTF.

V and J are TRBV20-1 and TRBJ2-1; without DNA, the TCRdb call of TRBD1 cannot be checked. This CDR3 comprises 16 residues. The germline CDR1 and CDR2 sequences are DFQATT and SNEGSKA (reference sequence). CDR3 sequence reads: CSAKRLRDRGLGEQFF.